The present entry profiles one T cell receptor beta chain with its context. Its matching antigen is unknown. This sample stems from a study of cytomegalovirus exposure and HLA in healthy donors. Study findings and constraints: It was 164 TCR beta chains that were listed as cytomegalovirus-associated. According to a subsequent analysis, TCR clusters from the first cohort were inclined to appear together in the 120 or so validation repertoires. Most TCR sequences showed up rarely, but some public TCRs showed up in many donors.

The method was immunoSEQ multiplex PCR; TCRdb's version includes in-frame clones alone and lacks a portion of them. The sample contains 150,000 or so clones, about 86% of which appear only once. The TCR originated in a human donor in good health. The sample was PBMCs.

Here the CDR3 reads CAWDHPGQGRNQPQHF. In DNA form, the CDR3 reads TGTGCCTGGGACCATCCGGGACAAGGCCGCAATCAGCCCCAGCATTTT. J is TRBJ1-5 and V is TRBV30; a possible D gene is TRBD1 (6 bases). Germline V gives CDR1 GTSNPN, CDR2 SVGIG (reference sequence). Between the trimmed V and J ends, which lost 5 bases and 2 bases, there was a span of 19 bases. CDR3 length equals 16 residues.